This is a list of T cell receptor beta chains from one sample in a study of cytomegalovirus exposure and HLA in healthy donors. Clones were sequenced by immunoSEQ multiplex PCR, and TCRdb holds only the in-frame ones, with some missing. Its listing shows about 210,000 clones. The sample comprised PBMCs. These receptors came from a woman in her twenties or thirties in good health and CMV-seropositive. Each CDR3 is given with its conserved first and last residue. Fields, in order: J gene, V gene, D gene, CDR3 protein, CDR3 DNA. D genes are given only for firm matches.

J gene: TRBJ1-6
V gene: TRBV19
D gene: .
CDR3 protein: CASRDIYNSPLHF
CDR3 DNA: TGTGCCAGTCGGGACATATATAATTCACCCCTCCACTTT

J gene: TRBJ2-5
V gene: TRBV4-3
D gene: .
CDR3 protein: CASSQVRAGAEETQYF
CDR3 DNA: TGCGCCAGCAGCCAAGTGCGGGCAGGGGCGGAAGAGACCCAGTACTTC

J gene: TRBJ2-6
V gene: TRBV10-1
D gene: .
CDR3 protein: CASSEYLGAGANVLTF
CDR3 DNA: TGCGCCAGCAGTGAGTACCTGGGAGCTGGGGCCAACGTCCTGACTTTC

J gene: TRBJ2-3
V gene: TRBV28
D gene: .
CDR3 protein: CASSFSVVTDTQYF
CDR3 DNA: TGTGCCAGCAGTTTTTCGGTCGTGACAGATACGCAGTATTTT

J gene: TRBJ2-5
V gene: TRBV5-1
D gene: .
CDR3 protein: CASFRDIQETQYF
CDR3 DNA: TGCGCCAGCTTCCGGGACATTCAAGAGACCCAGTACTTC

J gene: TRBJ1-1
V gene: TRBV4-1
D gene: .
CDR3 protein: CASSQEANTEAFF
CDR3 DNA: TGCGCCAGCAGCCAAGAGGCAAACACTGAAGCTTTCTTT

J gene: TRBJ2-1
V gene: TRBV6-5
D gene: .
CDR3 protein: CASSYTGSLYNEQFF
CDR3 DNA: TGTGCCAGCAGTTACACGGGGAGTCTCTACAATGAGCAGTTCTTC

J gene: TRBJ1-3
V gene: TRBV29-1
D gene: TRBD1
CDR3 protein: CSVRTGGSGNTIYF
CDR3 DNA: TGCAGCGTTAGGACAGGAGGGTCTGGAAACACCATATATTTT

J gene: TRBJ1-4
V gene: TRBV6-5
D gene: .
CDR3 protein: CASRRGFPNEKLFF
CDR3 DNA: TGTGCCAGCCGGAGAGGGTTTCCTAATGAAAAACTGTTTTTT

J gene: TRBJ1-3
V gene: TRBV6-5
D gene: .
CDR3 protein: CASRMVDSLRNTIYF
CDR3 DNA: TGTGCCAGCAGGATGGTAGACAGCCTACGAAACACCATATATTTT

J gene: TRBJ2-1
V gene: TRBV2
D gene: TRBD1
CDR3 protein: CASSHRTGDYNEQFF
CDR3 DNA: TGTGCCAGCAGCCACCGGACAGGGGATTACAATGAGCAGTTCTTC

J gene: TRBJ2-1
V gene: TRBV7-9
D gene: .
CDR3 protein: CASSLRENEQFF
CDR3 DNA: TGTGCCAGCAGCTTAAGAGAAAATGAGCAGTTCTTC

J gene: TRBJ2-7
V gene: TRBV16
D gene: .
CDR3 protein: CASSQSSRRGEQYF
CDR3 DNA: TGTGCCAGCAGCCAATCATCCCGACGAGGCGAGCAGTACTTC

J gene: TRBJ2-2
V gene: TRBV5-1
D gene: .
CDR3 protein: CASSLRLYTGELFF
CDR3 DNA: TGCGCCAGCAGCTTGCGGTTATACACCGGGGAGCTGTTTTTT

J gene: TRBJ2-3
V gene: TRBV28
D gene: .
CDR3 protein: CASSFVTADTQYF
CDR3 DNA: TGTGCCAGCAGTTTCGTGACAGCAGATACGCAGTATTTT

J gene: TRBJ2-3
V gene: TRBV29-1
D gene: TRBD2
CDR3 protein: CSVEGGTSGGYSTDTQYF
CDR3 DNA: TGCAGCGTTGAAGGGGGGACTAGCGGGGGATATAGCACAGATACGCAGTATTTT

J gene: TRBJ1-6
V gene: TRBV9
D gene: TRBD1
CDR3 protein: CASSVAPQDPGGSPLHF
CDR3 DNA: TGTGCCAGCAGCGTAGCCCCCCAGGACCCAGGGGGTTCACCCCTCCACTTT

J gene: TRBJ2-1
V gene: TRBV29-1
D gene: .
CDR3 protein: CSVTPAGEQFF
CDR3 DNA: TGCAGCGTTACCCCGGCAGGGGAGCAGTTCTTC

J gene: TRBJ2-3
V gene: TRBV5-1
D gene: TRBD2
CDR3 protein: CASKMVGGGSGDTQYF
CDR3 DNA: TGCGCCAGCAAAATGGTCGGTGGCGGGAGTGGAGATACGCAGTATTTT

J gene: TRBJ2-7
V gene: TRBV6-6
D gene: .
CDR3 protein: CASSYSSGKPDEQYF
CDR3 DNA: TGTGCCAGCAGTTACTCTTCAGGGAAGCCCGACGAGCAGTACTTC

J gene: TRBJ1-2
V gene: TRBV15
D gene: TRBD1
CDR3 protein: CATSRDRGYGYTF
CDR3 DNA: TGTGCCACCAGCAGAGACAGGGGGTATGGCTACACCTTC